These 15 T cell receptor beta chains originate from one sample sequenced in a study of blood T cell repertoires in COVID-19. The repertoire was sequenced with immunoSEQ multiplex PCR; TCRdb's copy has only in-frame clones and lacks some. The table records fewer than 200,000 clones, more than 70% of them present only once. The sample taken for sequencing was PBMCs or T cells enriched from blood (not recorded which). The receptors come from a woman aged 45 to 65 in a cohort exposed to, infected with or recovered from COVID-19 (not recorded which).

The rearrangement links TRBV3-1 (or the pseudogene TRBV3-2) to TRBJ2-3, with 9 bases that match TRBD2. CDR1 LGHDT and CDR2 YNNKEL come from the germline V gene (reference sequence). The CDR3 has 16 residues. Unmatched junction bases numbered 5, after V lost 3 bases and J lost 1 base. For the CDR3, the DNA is TGTGCCAGCAGCCATTGGCGGGGGGGCCGCACAGATACGCAGTATTTT. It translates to CASSHWRGGRTDTQYF.

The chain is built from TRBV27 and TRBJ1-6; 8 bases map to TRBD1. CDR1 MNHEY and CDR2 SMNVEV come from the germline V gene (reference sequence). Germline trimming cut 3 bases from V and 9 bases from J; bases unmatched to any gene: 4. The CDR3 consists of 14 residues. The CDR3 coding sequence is TGTGCCAGCAGTTTTTCGCAGGGGGCTTCACCCCTCCACTTT. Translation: CASSFSQGASPLHF.

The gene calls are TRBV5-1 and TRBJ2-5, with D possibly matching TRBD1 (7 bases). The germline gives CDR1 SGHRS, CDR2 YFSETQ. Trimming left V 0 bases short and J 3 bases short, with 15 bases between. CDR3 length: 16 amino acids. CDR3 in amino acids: CASSLGVGRGEETQYF. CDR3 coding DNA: TGCGCCAGCAGCTTGGGAGTGGGCAGGGGGGAAGAGACCCAGTACTTC.

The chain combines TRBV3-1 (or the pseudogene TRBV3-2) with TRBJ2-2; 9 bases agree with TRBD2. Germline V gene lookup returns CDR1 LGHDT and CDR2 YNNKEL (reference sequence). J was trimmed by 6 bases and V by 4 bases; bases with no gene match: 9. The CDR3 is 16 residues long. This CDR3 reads CASSLTAGGLAGELFF. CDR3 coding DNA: TGTGCCAGCAGCCTCACAGCGGGAGGTTTAGCCGGGGAGCTGTTTTTT.

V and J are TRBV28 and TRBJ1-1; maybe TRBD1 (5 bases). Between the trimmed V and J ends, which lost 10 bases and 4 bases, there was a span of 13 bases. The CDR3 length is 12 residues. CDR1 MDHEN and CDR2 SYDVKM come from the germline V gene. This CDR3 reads CAISGGVTEAFF. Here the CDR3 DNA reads TGTGCCATCTCGGGGGGGGTCACTGAAGCTTTCTTT. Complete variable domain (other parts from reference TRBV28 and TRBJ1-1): DVKVTQSSRYLVKRTGEKVFLECVQDMDHENMFWYRQDPGLGLRLIYFSYDVKMKEKGDIPEGYSVSREKKERFSLILESASTNQTSMYLCAISGGVTEAFFGQGTRLTVV.

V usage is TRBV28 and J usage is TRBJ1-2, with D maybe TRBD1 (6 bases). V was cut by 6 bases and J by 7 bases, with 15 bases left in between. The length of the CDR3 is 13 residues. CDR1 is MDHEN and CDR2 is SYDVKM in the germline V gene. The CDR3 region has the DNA TGTGCCAGCAGCCCTCAGGGGAGCGGTGGCTACACCTTC. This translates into CASSPQGSGGYTF.

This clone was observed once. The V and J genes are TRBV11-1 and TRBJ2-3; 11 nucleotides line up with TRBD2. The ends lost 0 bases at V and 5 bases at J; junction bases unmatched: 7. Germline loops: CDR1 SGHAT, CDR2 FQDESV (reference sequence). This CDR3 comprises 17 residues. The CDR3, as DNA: TGTGCCAGCAGCTTAGCTAGCGGGAGGGCCTTGGAAGATACGCAGTATTTT. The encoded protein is CASSLASGRALEDTQYF.

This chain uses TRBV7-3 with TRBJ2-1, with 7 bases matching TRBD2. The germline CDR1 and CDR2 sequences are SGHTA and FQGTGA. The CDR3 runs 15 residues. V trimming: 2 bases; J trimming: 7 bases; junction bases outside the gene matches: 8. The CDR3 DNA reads TGTGCCAGCAGCTTATCTAGCGGTTTGTTTAATGAGCAGTTCTTC. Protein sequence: CASSLSSGLFNEQFF. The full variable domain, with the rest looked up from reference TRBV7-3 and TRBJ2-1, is GAGVSQTPSNKVTEKGKYVELRCDPISGHTALYWYRQSLGQGPEFLIYFQGTGAADDSGLPNDRFFAVRPEGSVSTLKIQRTERGDSAVYLCASSLSSGLFNEQFFGPGTRLTVL.

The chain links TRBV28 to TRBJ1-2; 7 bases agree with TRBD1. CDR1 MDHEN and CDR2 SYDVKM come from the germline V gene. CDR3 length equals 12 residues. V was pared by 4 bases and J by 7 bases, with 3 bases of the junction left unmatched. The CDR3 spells CASSYRGGGYTF. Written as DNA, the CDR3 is TGTGCCAGCAGTTACAGGGGAGGTGGCTACACCTTC.

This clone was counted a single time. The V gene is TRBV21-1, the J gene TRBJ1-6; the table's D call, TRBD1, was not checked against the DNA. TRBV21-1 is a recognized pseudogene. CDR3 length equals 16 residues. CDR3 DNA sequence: TGTGCCAGCAGCAAATGGAGTCAGGGATATAATTCACCCCTCCACTTT. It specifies CASSKWSQGYNSPLHF.

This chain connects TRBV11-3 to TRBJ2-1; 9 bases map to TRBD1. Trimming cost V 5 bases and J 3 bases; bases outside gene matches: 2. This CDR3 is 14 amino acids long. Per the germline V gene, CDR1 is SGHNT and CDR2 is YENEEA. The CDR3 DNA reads TGTGCCAGCAGCCCGGGACAGGGCTACAATGAGCAGTTCTTC. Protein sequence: CASSPGQGYNEQFF.

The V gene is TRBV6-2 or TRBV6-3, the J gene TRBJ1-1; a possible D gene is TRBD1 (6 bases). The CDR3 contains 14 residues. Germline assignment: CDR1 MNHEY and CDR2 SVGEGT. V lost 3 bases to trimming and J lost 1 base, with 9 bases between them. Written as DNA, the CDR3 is TGTGCCAGCAGTTATGAGGGGGAGAACACTGAAGCTTTCTTT. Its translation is CASSYEGENTEAFF.

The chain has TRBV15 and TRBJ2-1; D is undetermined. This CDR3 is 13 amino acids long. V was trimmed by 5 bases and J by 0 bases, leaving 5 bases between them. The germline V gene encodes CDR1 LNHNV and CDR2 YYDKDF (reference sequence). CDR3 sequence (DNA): TGTGCCACCAGCCTGAGCTCCTACAATGAGCAGTTCTTC. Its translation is CATSLSSYNEQFF. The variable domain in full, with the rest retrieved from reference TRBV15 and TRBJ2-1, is DAMVIQNPRYQVTQFGKPVTLSCSQTLNHNVMYWYQQKSSQAPKLLFHYYDKDFNNEADTPDNFQSRRPNTSFCFLDIRSPGLGDTAMYLCATSLSSYNEQFFGPGTRLTVL.

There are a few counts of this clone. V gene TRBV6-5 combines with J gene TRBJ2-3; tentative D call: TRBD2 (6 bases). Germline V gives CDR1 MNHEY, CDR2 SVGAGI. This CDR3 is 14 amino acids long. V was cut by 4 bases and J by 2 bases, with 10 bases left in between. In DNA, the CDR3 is TGTGCCAGCAGTTCACGACTAGTCACAGATACGCAGTATTTT. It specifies CASSSRLVTDTQYF.

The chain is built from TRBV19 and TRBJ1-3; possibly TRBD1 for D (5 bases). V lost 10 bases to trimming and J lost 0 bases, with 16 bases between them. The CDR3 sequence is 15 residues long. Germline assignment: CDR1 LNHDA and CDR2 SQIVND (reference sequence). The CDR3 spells CATNRGADSGNTIYF. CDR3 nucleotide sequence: TGTGCCACCAACCGCGGGGCCGACTCTGGAAACACCATATATTTT.